This record covers a single T cell receptor beta chain. Its antigen remains unidentified. CDR1 and CDR2 from the germline V gene are SGHTA and FQGTGA. The CDR3 sequence is 14 residues long. V was shortened by 3 bases and J by 2 bases, with 9 bases between the two germline ends. Patients who had autoimmune disease history or got systemic immunosuppression were left out. Researchers took blood at baseline, on cycle 4 day 1, and on cycle 7 day 1. Here immunoSEQ multiplex PCR was the method, and the copy in TCRdb shows in-frame clones only, minus some. The sample yields tens of thousands of clones, about four fifths seen once. These data come from a study of OX40 agonist ivuxolimab in advanced cancers. Notes on the study in general: Expanded clones were, on average, more numerous among CD8+ T cells than CD4+. Within 6 weeks, CD4+ and CD8+ blood T cells expanded clonally at 0.1 to 3.0 mg/kg.

The chain joins TRBV7-3 to TRBJ2-3; perhaps TRBD2 as D (5 bases). The receptor comes from an adult with an advanced solid tumor such as melanoma, head and neck, liver or kidney cancer. The source was CD4+ or CD8+ T cells sorted from blood, collected in a trial of the OX40 agonist ivuxolimab. The CDR3 reads CASSLGESTDTQYF. DNA for the CDR3: TGTGCCAGCAGCTTGGGAGAGTCCACAGATACGCAGTATTTT.